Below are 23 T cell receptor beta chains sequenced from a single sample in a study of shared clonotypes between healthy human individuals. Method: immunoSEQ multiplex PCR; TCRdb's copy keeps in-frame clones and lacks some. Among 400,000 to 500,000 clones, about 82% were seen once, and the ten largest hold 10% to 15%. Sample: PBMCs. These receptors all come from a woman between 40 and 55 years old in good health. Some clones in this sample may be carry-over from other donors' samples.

The CDR3: CASSPIEVGETQYF. The DNA for the CDR3 is TGTGCCAGCAGCCCAATCGAGGTTGGAGAGACCCAGTACTTC. This chain joins TRBV28 and TRBJ2-5; D gene uncertain. The CDR3 extends over 14 amino acids. Germline lookup yields CDR1 MDHEN and CDR2 SYDVKM. The V gene lost 6 bases and the J gene lost 4 bases, with 15 bases spanning the gap.

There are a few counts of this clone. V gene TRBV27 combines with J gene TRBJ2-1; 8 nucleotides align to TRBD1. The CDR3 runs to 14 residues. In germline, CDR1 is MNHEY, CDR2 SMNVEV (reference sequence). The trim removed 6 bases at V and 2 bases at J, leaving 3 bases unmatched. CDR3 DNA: TGTGCCAGCAGCCGGACAGGGACCTACAATGAGCAGTTCTTC. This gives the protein CASSRTGTYNEQFF.

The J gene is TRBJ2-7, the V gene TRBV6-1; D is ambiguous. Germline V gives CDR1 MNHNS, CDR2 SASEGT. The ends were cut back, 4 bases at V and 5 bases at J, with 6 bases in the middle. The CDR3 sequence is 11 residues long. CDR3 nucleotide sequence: TGTGCCAGCAGTGTCCGGGACGAGCAGTACTTC. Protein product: CASSVRDEQYF.

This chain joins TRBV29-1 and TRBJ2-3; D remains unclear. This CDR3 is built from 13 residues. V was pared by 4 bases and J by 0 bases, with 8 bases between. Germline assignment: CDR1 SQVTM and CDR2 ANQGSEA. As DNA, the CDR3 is TGCAGCGTTGCTGACACTAGCACAGATACGCAGTATTTT. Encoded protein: CSVADTSTDTQYF.

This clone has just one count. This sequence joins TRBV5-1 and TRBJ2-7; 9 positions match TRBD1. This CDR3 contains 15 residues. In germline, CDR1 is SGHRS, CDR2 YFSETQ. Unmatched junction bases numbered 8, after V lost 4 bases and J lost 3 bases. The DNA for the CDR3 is TGCGCCAGCAGCCCCCCCCAGGGACAGGGCTACGAGCAGTACTTC. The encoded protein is CASSPPQGQGYEQYF.

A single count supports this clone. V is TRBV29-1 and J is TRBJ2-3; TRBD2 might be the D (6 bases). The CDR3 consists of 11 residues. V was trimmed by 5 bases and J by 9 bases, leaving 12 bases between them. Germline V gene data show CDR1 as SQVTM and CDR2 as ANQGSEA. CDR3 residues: CSVILAETQYF. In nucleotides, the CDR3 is TGCAGCGTTATTTTAGCGGAAACGCAGTATTTT.

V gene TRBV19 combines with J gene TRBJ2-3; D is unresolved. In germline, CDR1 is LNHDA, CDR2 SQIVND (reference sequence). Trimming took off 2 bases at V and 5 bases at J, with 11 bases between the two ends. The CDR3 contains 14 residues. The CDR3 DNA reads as TGTGCCAGTAGTATACCACGCTTACAAGATACGCAGTATTTT. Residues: CASSIPRLQDTQYF. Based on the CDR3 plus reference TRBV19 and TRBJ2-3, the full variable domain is DGGITQSPKYLFRKEGQNVTLSCEQNLNHDAMYWYRQDPGQGLRLIYYSQIVNDFQKGDIAEGYSVSREKKESFPLTVTSAQKNPTAFYLCASSIPRLQDTQYFGPGTRLTVL.

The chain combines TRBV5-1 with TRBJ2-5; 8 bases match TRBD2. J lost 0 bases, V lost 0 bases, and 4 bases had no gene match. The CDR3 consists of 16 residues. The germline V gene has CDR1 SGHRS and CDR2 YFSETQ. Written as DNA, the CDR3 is TGCGCCAGCAGCTTGGGTACTAGCGGAGACCAAGAGACCCAGTACTTC. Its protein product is CASSLGTSGDQETQYF.

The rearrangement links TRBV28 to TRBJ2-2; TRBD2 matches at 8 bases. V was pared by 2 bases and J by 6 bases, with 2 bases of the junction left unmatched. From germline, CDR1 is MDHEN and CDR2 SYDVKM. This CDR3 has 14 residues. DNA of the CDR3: TGTGCCAGCAGTTTAAGCGGGAGCGCCGGGGAGCTGTTTTTT. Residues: CASSLSGSAGELFF.

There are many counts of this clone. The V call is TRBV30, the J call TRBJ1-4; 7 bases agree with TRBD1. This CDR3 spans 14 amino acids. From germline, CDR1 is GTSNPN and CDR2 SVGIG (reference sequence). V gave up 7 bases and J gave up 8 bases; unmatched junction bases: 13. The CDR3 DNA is TGTGCCTCCACAGACAGGGTAATAGGAGAAAAACTGTTTTTT. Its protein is CASTDRVIGEKLFF. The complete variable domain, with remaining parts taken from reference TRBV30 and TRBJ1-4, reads SQTIHQWPATLVQPVGSPLSLECTVEGTSNPNLYWYRQAAGRGLQLLFYSVGIGQISSEVPQNLSASRPQDRQFILSSKKLLLSDSGFYLCASTDRVIGEKLFFGSGTQLSVL.

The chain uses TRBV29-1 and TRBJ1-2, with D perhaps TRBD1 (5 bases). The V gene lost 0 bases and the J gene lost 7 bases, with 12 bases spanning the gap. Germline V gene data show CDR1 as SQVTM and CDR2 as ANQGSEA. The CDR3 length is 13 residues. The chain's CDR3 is CSVEDGGLRGYTF. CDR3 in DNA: TGCAGCGTTGAAGATGGGGGTCTGCGTGGCTACACCTTC.

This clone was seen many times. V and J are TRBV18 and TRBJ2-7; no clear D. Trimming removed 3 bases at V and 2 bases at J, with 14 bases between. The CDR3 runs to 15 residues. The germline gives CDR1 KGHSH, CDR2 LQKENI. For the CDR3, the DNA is TGTGCCAGCTCACCTACCCCCACCACTACCTACGAGCAGTACTTC. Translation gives CASSPTPTTTYEQYF.

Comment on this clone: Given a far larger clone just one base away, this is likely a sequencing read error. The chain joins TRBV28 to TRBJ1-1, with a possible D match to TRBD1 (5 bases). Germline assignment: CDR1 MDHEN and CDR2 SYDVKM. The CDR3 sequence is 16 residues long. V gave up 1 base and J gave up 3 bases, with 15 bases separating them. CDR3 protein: CASSLYPRARDTEAFF. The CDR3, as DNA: TGTGCCAGCAGTTTATACCCCAGGGCTAGGGACACTGAAGCTTTCTTT.

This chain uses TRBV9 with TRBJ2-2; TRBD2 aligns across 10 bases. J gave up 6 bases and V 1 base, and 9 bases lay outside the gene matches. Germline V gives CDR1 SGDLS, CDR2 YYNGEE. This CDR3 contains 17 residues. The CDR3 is CASSVNLAGAGAGELFF. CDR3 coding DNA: TGTGCCAGCAGCGTAAATCTAGCGGGAGCCGGGGCCGGGGAGCTGTTTTTT.

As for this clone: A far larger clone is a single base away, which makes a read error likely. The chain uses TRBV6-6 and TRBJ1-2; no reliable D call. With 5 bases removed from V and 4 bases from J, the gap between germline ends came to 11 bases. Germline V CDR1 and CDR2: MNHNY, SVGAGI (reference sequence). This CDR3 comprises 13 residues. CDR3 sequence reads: CASSPSPSYGYTF. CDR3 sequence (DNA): TGTGCCAGCAGTCCCTCACCCAGCTATGGCTACACCTTC.

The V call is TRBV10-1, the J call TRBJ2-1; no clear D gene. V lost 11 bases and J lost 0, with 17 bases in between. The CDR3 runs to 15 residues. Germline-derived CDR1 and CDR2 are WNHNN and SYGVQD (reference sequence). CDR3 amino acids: CAGVAATSSYNEQFF. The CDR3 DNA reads TGCGCCGGAGTCGCCGCAACGAGCTCCTACAATGAGCAGTTCTTC.

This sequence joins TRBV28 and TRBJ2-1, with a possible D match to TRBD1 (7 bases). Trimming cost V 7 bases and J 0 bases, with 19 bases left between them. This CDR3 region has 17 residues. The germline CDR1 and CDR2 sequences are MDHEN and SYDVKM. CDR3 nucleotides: TGTGCCAGCAATATGAACCAGGGGGGTTACTCCTACAATGAGCAGTTCTTC. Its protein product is CASNMNQGGYSYNEQFF.

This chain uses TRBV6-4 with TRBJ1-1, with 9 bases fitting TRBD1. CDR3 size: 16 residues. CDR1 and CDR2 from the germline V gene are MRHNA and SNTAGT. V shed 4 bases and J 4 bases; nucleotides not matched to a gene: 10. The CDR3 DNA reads TGTGCCAGCAGTGGGGACAGGGAAGGAAGCGGCACTGAAGCTTTCTTT. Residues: CASSGDREGSGTEAFF.

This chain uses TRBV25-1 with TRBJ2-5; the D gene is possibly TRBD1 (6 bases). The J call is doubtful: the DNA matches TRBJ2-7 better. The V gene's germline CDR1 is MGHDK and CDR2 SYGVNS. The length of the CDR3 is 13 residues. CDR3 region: CASSGQESYEQYF. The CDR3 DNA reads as TGTGCCAGCAGTGGACAGGAGTCCTACGAGCAGTACTTC.

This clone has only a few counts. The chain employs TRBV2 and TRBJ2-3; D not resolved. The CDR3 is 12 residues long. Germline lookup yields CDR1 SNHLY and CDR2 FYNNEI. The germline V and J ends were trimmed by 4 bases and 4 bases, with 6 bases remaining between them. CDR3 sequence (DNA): TGTGCCAGCAGTGGAAGAGCAGATACGCAGTATTTT. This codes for CASSGRADTQYF.

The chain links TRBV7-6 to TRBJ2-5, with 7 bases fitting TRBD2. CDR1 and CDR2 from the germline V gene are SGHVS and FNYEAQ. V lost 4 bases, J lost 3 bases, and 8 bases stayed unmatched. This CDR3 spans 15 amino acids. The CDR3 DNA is TGTGCCAGCAGCTCCCCCAGGGCGGGGGAAGAGACCCAGTACTTC. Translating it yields CASSSPRAGEETQYF.

The CDR3 protein is CASSVAGGAGETQYF. The CDR3 bases are TGTGCCAGCAGCGTAGCTGGGGGGGCCGGAGAGACCCAGTACTTC. The chain has TRBV9 and TRBJ2-5; TRBD2 might be the D (7 bases). The germline CDR1 and CDR2 sequences are SGDLS and YYNGEE. The V gene lost 0 bases and the J gene lost 4 bases, with 13 bases spanning the gap. The CDR3 extends over 15 amino acids.

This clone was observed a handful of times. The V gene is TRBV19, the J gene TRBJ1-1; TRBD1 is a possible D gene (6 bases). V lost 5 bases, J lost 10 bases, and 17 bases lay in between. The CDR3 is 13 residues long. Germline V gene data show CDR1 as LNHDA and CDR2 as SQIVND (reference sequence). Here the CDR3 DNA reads TGTGCCAGTAGTGAACAGGGTGGGATTACAGCTTTCTTT. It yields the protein CASSEQGGITAFF.